The rows below give T cell receptor beta chains drawn from one sample of a study of response to subunit inactivated influenza vaccine. TCRdb re-called the RT-PCR reads with MiXCR, one entry per CDR3 protein. The sample consists of a few hundred thousand distinct CDR3 sequences, around 11% of them appearing once. A further study also used this sample, focusing on T cells expressing NK-cell markers.

The sequencing used PBMCs from blood, collected on the day of vaccination. The receptors were sampled from a man over 45 who received an inactivated influenza vaccine. Both conserved end residues are part of each CDR3. The D gene is left open where the match is weak. Where a row states a size, it is once, few, many or the class of an expanded clone; other rows omit it.

clone size	V gene	D gene	J gene	CDR3 DNA	CDR3 protein
many	TRBV6-2/TRBV6-3	.	TRBJ2-2	TGTGCCAGCCGGGCCCCCGAACGGACCGGGGAGCTGTTTTTT	CASRAPERTGELFF
.	TRBV5-1	TRBD1	TRBJ1-3	TGCGCCAGCAGCTTGCTTGCCGGGACAGGCTCTGGAAACACCATATATTTT	CASSLLAGTGSGNTIYF
many	TRBV5-1	.	TRBJ2-1	TGCGCCAGCAGCTTGGCACCGGGGGGCGAGCAGTTCTTC	CASSLAPGGEQFF
.	TRBV30	TRBD2	TRBJ2-5	TGTGCCTGGGGACCGGGGGGGCTAGAGACCCAGTACTTC	CAWGPGGLETQYF
.	TRBV13	TRBD2	TRBJ2-5	TGTGCCAGCAGCGGACTAGCGCGGGAGACCCAGTACTTC	CASSGLARETQYF
many	TRBV20-1	TRBD2	TRBJ2-3	TGCAGTGCTAGAGAGACTAGCCAGGCGCAGTATTTT	CSARETSQAQYF
.	TRBV6-1	.	TRBJ2-5	TGTGCCAGCAACCGGGGTGGCGAAGAGACCCAGTACTTC	CASNRGGEETQYF
many	TRBV25-1	.	TRBJ2-1	TGTGCCAGCAGTGAAATAAGTTTAGTCGGCAATGAGCAGTTCTTC	CASSEISLVGNEQFF
.	TRBV10-3	TRBD2	TRBJ2-2	TGTGCCATCAGTGAAACTAGCGGGAGTAGGGGGACCGGGGAGCTGTTTTTT	CAISETSGSRGTGELFF
.	TRBV7-9	.	TRBJ2-2	TGTGCCAGCAGCATAAAGCGGCAGAACACCGGGGAGCTGTTTTTT	CASSIKRQNTGELFF
many	TRBV5-1	TRBD1	TRBJ2-7	TGCGCCAGCAGCTTGACAGGGGGCGGGTACGAGCAGTACTTC	CASSLTGGGYEQYF
few	TRBV5-5	TRBD1	TRBJ2-6	TGTGCCAGCAGCTTGGATGACAGGGTTGGGGCCAACGTCCTGACTTTC	CASSLDDRVGANVLTF
.	TRBV4-2	TRBD1	TRBJ1-4	TGTGCCAGCAGCCAGGCAAGACAGGGACGAGAAAAACTGTTTTTT	CASSQARQGREKLFF
few	TRBV10-1	.	TRBJ2-7	TGCGCCAGCAGTGAGACCCGATTTGGGGACGAGCAGTACTTC	CASSETRFGDEQYF
.	TRBV4-2	.	TRBJ1-2	TGTGCCAGCAGCCAAACAGGGACTAACTATGGCTACACCTTC	CASSQTGTNYGYTF
few	TRBV3-1	.	TRBJ2-1	TGTGCCAGCAGCCAAGTTCTGAGACTCCGTTCCTACAATGAGCAGTTCTTC	CASSQVLRLRSYNEQFF
.	TRBV4-3	.	TRBJ2-7	TGCGCCAGCAGCCAAGATTACTCGGATAAGGGCTCCTACGAGCAGTACTTC	CASSQDYSDKGSYEQYF
many	TRBV6-1	.	TRBJ1-6	TGTGCCAGTAACCGACACCCTTATAATTCACCCCTCCACTTT	CASNRHPYNSPLHF
few	TRBV5-1	TRBD2	TRBJ2-7	TGCGCCAGCAGCTTGGATAGCGGGGGGGAGCAGTACTTC	CASSLDSGGEQYF
few	TRBV7-9	.	TRBJ1-2	TGTGCCAGCAGCTCGACAGGCGGCGGCTACACCTTC	CASSSTGGGYTF
many	TRBV3-1	.	TRBJ1-1	TGTGCCAGCAGCCAAGGTAGGGTCCGCACTGAAGCTTTCTTT	CASSQGRVRTEAFF
.	TRBV11-2	TRBD1	TRBJ2-7	TGTGCCAGCAGCTTAGCTCAGGGGGCGCACGAGCAGTACTTC	CASSLAQGAHEQYF
.	TRBV12-3/TRBV12-4	TRBD2	TRBJ2-7	TGTGCCAGCAGTTTACGGGGAGGGTTGGTCGAGCAGTACTTC	CASSLRGGLVEQYF
few	TRBV5-1	TRBD2	TRBJ2-7	TGCGCCAGCAGCCAAACCTTAGCGGGAGGCCTTATTGAGCAGTACTTC	CASSQTLAGGLIEQYF
.	TRBV7-2	.	TRBJ2-3	TGTGCCAGCAGCTTAACCCCGGGTCCCACAGATACGCAGTATTTT	CASSLTPGPTDTQYF
few	TRBV7-3	TRBD2	TRBJ2-3	TGTGCCAGCAGCACCGGGACTAGCGGAAAATACACAGATACGCAGTATTTT	CASSTGTSGKYTDTQYF
few	TRBV7-9	.	TRBJ2-5	TGTGCCAGCAGCAAAGAGGGGTTAGAGACCCAGTACTTC	CASSKEGLETQYF
many	TRBV5-1	.	TRBJ2-2	TGCGCCAGCAGCATACAGGGCCGGGACACCGGGGAGCTGTTTTTT	CASSIQGRDTGELFF
.	TRBV24-1	TRBD1	TRBJ2-1	TGTGCCACCAAAAGGGACAGAGACAATGAGCAGTTCTTC	CATKRDRDNEQFF
.	TRBV4-1	.	TRBJ1-1	TGCGCCAGCAGCAGAACGGGTAGGTCTTGGACTGAAGCTTTCTTT	CASSRTGRSWTEAFF
many	TRBV25-1	TRBD1	TRBJ1-5	TGTGCCAGCAGTGCAGGGGGTCAGCCCCAGCATTTT	CASSAGGQPQHF
few	TRBV19	TRBD1	TRBJ1-6	TGTGCCAGTCTTCAAGGGACAGGCTTGGACTCACCCCTCCACTTT	CASLQGTGLDSPLHF
once	TRBV27	TRBD2	TRBJ2-3	TGTGCCAGCAGTTTAGGCCTAGCGGCCTCAGATACGCAGTATTTT	CASSLGLAASDTQYF
.	TRBV7-2	.	TRBJ2-6	TGTGCCAGCAGCCTCAGGCTATCTGGGGCCAACGTCCTGACTTTC	CASSLRLSGANVLTF
.	TRBV5-1	.	TRBJ2-7	TGCGCCAGCAGCTTGGAGGACGACGAGCAGTACTTC	CASSLEDDEQYF
few	TRBV7-9	.	TRBJ2-6	TGTGCCAGCAGCCCTCCTCGGGGGAAGGCCAACGTCCTGACTTTC	CASSPPRGKANVLTF
many	TRBV30	TRBD1	TRBJ1-3	TGTGCCTGGAGAAGGGACAGGAGCTCTGGAAACACCATATATTTT	CAWRRDRSSGNTIYF
.	TRBV6-1	TRBD1	TRBJ1-6	TGTGCCAGCACCCGGGACAGGGGGAGCTCCTATAATTCACCCCTCCACTTT	CASTRDRGSSYNSPLHF
.	TRBV29-1	.	TRBJ2-1	TGCAGCGTTCGGTCCAGCATGGTGCAGTTCTTC	CSVRSSMVQFF
few	TRBV7-9	.	TRBJ2-1	TGTGCCAGCAGCCAACGGTCCGGGACCCCAAACAATGAGCAGTTCTTC	CASSQRSGTPNNEQFF
.	TRBV12-3/TRBV12-4	.	TRBJ1-6	TGTGCCAGCAGTTTAGGGGGGGATTCACCCCTCCACTTT	CASSLGGDSPLHF
.	TRBV12-3/TRBV12-4	.	TRBJ1-4	TGTGCCAGCAGTTTGGGCTTCGAGGCAACTAATGAAAAACTGTTTTTT	CASSLGFEATNEKLFF
once	TRBV7-9	.	TRBJ2-1	TGTGCCAGCAGCCTAACGTCCCGTGGGACGAATGAGCAGTTCTTC	CASSLTSRGTNEQFF
few	TRBV5-1	TRBD2	TRBJ2-7	TGCGCCAGCAGCCCAATTAGCGGGGGAGCTTACGAGCAGTACTTC	CASSPISGGAYEQYF
.	TRBV20-1	.	TRBJ2-5	TGCAGTGCTAGCCCTAGCGCCAAACAAGAGACCCAGTACTTC	CSASPSAKQETQYF
many	TRBV6-2/TRBV6-3	.	TRBJ2-1	TGTGCCAGCAGGACCCCCTTTAGCGGCCTAAGCTCCTACAATGAGCAGTTCTTC	CASRTPFSGLSSYNEQFF
.	TRBV4-2	.	TRBJ1-2	TGTGCCAGCAGCCAAGAGAGGGGAGGCTACACCTTC	CASSQERGGYTF
many	TRBV12-3/TRBV12-4	TRBD2	TRBJ2-3	TGTGCCAGCAGTTTCGGGCGTGGGCGGGGGAGCACAGATACGCAGTATTTT	CASSFGRGRGSTDTQYF
many	TRBV3-1	TRBD1	TRBJ2-1	TGTGCCAGCAGCCAAGCCAGGGGGCTTTCCTACAATGAGCAGTTCTTC	CASSQARGLSYNEQFF
.	TRBV5-5	TRBD2	TRBJ2-3	TGTGCCAGCAGGACTAGCGGGGGGGCAAGAGATACGCAGTATTTT	CASRTSGGARDTQYF
once	TRBV5-6	.	TRBJ2-1	TGTGCCAGCAGCCGACTAGGGTTGGAGTTCTTC	CASSRLGLEFF
few	TRBV6-1	TRBD1	TRBJ1-2	TGTGCCAGCAGGGCCCGTACCGGGACAGGAGGGTCGTCTGCCTATGGCTACACCTTC	CASRARTGTGGSSAYGYTF
.	TRBV28	.	TRBJ1-2	TGTGCCAGTTCCTCCTTTCCCGGGTCTAACTATGGCTACACCTTC	CASSSFPGSNYGYTF
.	TRBV20-1	TRBD2	TRBJ2-5	TGCAGTGCTAACTCGGGGGGGCGAGAGACCCAGTACTTC	CSANSGGRETQYF